The rows below give T cell receptor beta chains drawn from one sample of a study of molecular identifiers for immune sequencing clone quantification. TCRdb called the PCR reads again in MiXCR, with one record for every CDR3 protein. Of about 53,000 distinct CDR3 sequences listed, about a third were seen once; the top ten hold roughly 3.8%. What was sequenced was naive CD8+ T cells from blood, with Jurkat cell RNA spiked in. These TCRs come from a human donor in good health. Some libraries in this study had Jurkat cell RNA spiked in. Both conserved end residues are trimmed from each CDR3.

v_call,j_call,cdr3_aa
TRBV11-3,TRBJ2-1,ASSLDTLNEQF
TRBV4-3,TRBJ2-7,ASSQDKSPYEQY
TRBV27,TRBJ1-4,ASSFWGEKLF
TRBV11-2,TRBJ2-1,ASSLGGRGGYNEQF
TRBV5-1,TRBJ2-3,ASTEPTRARASDTQY
TRBV2,TRBJ2-5,ASSDQRVRETQY
TRBV25-1,TRBJ2-7,ASSETGSYEQY
TRBV7-9,TRBJ2-4,ASSPEGENIQY
TRBV7-9,TRBJ2-3,ASSPTLTSTDTQY
TRBV27,TRBJ2-3,ASSFWRQGVTSTDTQY
TRBV27,TRBJ2-2,ASCWSTGAGELF
TRBV24-1,TRBJ2-6,ATSDPNRKVLT
TRBV19,TRBJ2-7,ACSIGPGSSYEQY
TRBV7-6,TRBJ2-3,ASSLGGGRSDTQY
TRBV24-1,.,ATSDPWGPSTDTQH
TRBV7-6,TRBJ2-2,ASSWDRDLGTGELF
TRBV7-2,TRBJ2-7,ASSLTWYEQY
TRBV20-1,TRBJ2-1,SATKLAGFVREQF
TRBV27,TRBJ2-1,ASSPVGGNEQF
TRBV7-2,TRBJ2-7,ASSHGTSVGEQY
TRBV7-2,TRBJ2-7,ASSWGGTGSSYEQY
TRBV4-3,TRBJ2-4,ASSQEVPQQPGDIQY
TRBV11-2,.,ASSPGRRTTDTQH
TRBV10-3,TRBJ2-5,AIDPISWTQY
TRBV9,TRBJ2-1,ASSATSGIMNEQF
TRBV5-5,TRBJ2-2,ASIQGNTGELF
TRBV23-1,TRBJ2-4,ASSQSQDRGPVAKNIQY
TRBV7-9,TRBJ2-3,ASSSLPEAQY
TRBV7-2,TRBJ2-1,ASSLGRLLGSYNEQF
TRBV19,TRBJ2-7,ASSQKSYEQY
TRBV28,TRBJ1-3,ASSFWGPSGNTIY
TRBV2,TRBJ2-7,ASSEGPGLAYERY
TRBV7-2,TRBJ2-7,ASSSPGLAGAQDQY
TRBV24-1,TRBJ2-1,ATGGGNEQF
TRBV14,TRBJ2-4,ASSPRTFGRAALAKNIQY
TRBV7-6,TRBJ2-7,ASSLASTSGRPYEQY
TRBV27,TRBJ2-2,ASSPKVNTGELF
TRBV7-9,TRBJ2-5,ASSSSEGRETQY
TRBV2,TRBJ1-6,ASSDQSPLH
TRBV29-1,TRBJ1-2,SAGQGDYGYT
TRBV13,TRBJ1-1,ASSPTNTEAF
TRBV7-6,TRBJ1-6,ASSLFAQGKFGSSNSPLH
TRBV19,TRBJ1-1,ASSIYEGNTEAF
TRBV29-1,TRBJ2-3,SVVGASKSADTQY
TRBV25-1,TRBJ2-7,ASSQGALVGEQY
TRBV7-2,TRBJ2-1,ASSLGGLVPYNEQF
TRBV6-2/TRBV6-3,TRBJ1-5,ACSYSRTGWGNQPQH
TRBV12-3/TRBV12-4,TRBJ2-7,ASSLGLAGGEQY
TRBV10-3,TRBJ2-1,AISESGKSINEQF
TRBV6-5,TRBJ1-2,ASRPETGTANYGYT
TRBV7-2,TRBJ1-4,ASSLSPNRGLF
TRBV6-1,TRBJ2-6,ASSEAGLPLKGANVLT
TRBV6-5,TRBJ2-6,ASKQGPGANVLP
TRBV19,TRBJ1-5,ATNRQGSNQPQH
TRBV2,TRBJ1-5,ASSESREFGYSNQPQH
TRBV6-5,TRBJ2-7,ASSFLPRNRGEGYEQY